This TCR beta chain comes out of a study of blood T cell repertoires in COVID-19. Overall study: The United States, Italy and Spain provided the acute and convalescent COVID-19 samples. The analysed material was cDNA or gDNA that came from T cells, B-cell-depleted T cells, or PBMCs.

The CDR3 spans 13 residues. The germline V gene has CDR1 MNHEY and CDR2 SVGEGT. Deletions cut 2 bases from V and 4 bases from J, with 8 bases between. Methods used by the authors: Reference gene primer amplification gave estimated nucleated cell counts. The table came from immunoSEQ multiplex PCR; TCRdb's copy has only in-frame clones and leaves some out. Clone size and the V and J calls come from that table; the DNA yielded D and trimming. The table includes over 60,000 clones, 88% detected once. The TCR comes from a man aged 70 or older with active or convalescent COVID-19. Sequenced material: peripheral blood. The chain has TRBV6-2 or TRBV6-3 and TRBJ1-1; D remains ambiguous. The CDR3 DNA reads as TGTGCCAGCAGTTACGGAGAGGTCACTGAAGCTTTCTTT. It specifies CASSYGEVTEAFF.